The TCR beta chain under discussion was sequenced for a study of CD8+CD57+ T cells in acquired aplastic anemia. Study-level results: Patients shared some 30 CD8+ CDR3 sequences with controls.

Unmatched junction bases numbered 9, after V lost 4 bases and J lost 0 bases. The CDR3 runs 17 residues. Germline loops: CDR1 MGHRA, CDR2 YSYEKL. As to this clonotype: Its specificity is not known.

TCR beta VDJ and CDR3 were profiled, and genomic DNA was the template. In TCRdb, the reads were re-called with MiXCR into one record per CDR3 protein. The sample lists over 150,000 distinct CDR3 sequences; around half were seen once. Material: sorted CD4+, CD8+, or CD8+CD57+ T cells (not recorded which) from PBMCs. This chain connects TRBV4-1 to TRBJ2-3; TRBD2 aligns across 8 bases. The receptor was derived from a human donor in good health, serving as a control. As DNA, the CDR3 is TGCGCCAGCAGCCCCGGTGTTAGCGGGGTCAGCACAGATACGCAGTATTTT. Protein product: CASSPGVSGVSTDTQYF.